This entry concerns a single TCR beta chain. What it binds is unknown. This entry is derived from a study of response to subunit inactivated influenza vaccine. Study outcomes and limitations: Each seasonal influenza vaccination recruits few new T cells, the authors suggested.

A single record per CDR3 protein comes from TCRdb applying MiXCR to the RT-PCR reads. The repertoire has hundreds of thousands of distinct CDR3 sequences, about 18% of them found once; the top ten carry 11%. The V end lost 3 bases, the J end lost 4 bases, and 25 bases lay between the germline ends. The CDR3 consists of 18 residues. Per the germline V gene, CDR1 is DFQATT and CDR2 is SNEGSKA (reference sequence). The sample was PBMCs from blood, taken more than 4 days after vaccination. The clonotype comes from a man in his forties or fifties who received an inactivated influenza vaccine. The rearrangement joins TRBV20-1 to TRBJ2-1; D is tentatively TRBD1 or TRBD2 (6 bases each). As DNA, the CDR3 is TGCAGTGCTAGGTCTTTTGGGGGGCCCGGCGGTACTTACAATGAGCAGTTCTTC. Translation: CSARSFGGPGGTYNEQFF.